The 18 T cell receptor beta chains given below trace back to one sample, sequenced in a study of cytomegalovirus exposure and HLA in healthy donors (dated by TCRdb to the late 2010s). The library was built by means of the immunoSEQ multiplex PCR assay. The multiplex PCR relied on a mix of 60 forward primers for TCR Vbeta segments and 13 reverse primers for TCR Jbeta segments. TCRdb limited this immuneACCESS table to in-frame rearrangements with V and J called. A share of clones is missing; checked studies link under half to unresolved V genes, and the rest is unexplained. The sample table records roughly 140,000 clones; 82% of these occur just once. Approximately 2.3% of the sample is taken by the ten largest. The sequencing input was PBMCs. The receptors were gathered from a male donor in good health and CMV-seronegative.

The gene calls are TRBV2 and TRBJ2-7; TRBD1 aligns across 8 bases. Germline loops: CDR1 SNHLY, CDR2 FYNNEI. This CDR3 region has 14 residues. Trimming removed 6 bases from V and 5 bases from J; junction bases left unmatched: 9. CDR3: CASREVQGANEQYF. CDR3 in DNA: TGTGCCAGCAGAGAGGTGCAGGGGGCAAACGAGCAGTACTTC.

By sample fraction, this clone is large. V usage is TRBV11-2 and J usage is TRBJ2-7, with 7 bases identical to TRBD2. The germline gives CDR1 SGHAT, CDR2 FQNNGV. This CDR3 contains 15 residues. J gave up 4 bases and V 1 base, and 7 bases lay outside the gene matches. CDR3 sequence: CASSLAMGEGYEQYF. The CDR3 bases are TGTGCCAGCAGCTTAGCCATGGGGGAGGGGTACGAGCAGTACTTC.

In DNA form, the CDR3 reads TGTGCCAGCTCACGAGATATCCTAAATCAGCCCCAGCATTTT. Amino acids: CASSRDILNQPQHF. The chain uses TRBV18 and TRBJ1-5, with unresolved D. This CDR3 region has 14 residues. The germline V and J ends were trimmed by 4 bases and 4 bases, with 11 bases remaining between them. Germline CDR1 KGHSH, CDR2 LQKENI.

The chain joins TRBV20-1 to TRBJ2-7; perhaps TRBD1 as D (5 bases). Trimming removed 6 bases at V and 6 bases at J, with 12 bases between. Looked up from germline, CDR1 is DFQATT and CDR2 is SNEGSKA (reference sequence). The CDR3 spans 11 residues. The CDR3 nucleotides are TGCAGTGCCTTAGTAAGGGGCGAGCAGTACTTC. It codes for CSALVRGEQYF.

The gene calls are TRBV29-1 and TRBJ1-1; weak D call: TRBD1 (6 bases). Trimming left V 6 bases short and J 2 bases short, with 13 bases between. The V gene's germline CDR1 is SQVTM and CDR2 ANQGSEA. The CDR3 consists of 13 residues. CDR3 DNA: TGCAGCGTGCCCGGACAGACAAACACTGAAGCTTTCTTT. Translation: CSVPGQTNTEAFF.

This clone was seen once. The chain combines TRBV6-5 with TRBJ1-2, with 7 bases aligning to TRBD1. CDR3 length: 13 residues. Germline V gives CDR1 MNHEY, CDR2 SVGAGI. J was trimmed by 4 bases and V by 5 bases; bases with no gene match: 4. The CDR3 is CASSRDSLYGYTF. The CDR3 coding sequence is TGTGCCAGCAGTAGGGACAGCCTCTATGGCTACACCTTC.

The rearrangement links TRBV4-3 to TRBJ2-3; 7 bases match TRBD2. The CDR3 is 15 residues long. V lost 0 bases and J lost 6; bases outside the gene matches: 6. Per the germline V gene, CDR1 is LGHNA and CDR2 is YSLEER. This CDR3 reads CASSQEGRGWDTQYF. CDR3 sequence (DNA): TGCGCCAGCAGCCAAGAAGGGAGGGGTTGGGATACGCAGTATTTT.

The V and J genes are TRBV4-2 and TRBJ2-3; D possibly corresponds to TRBD2 (6 bases). The V end lost 8 bases, the J end lost 5 bases, and 17 bases lay between the germline ends. The CDR3 is made up of 14 amino acids. From germline, CDR1 is LGHNA and CDR2 YNFKEQ. The CDR3 DNA sequence: TGTGCCAGCTTGGGGGGAGCGGCGGGAGATACGCAGTATTTT. This gives the protein CASLGGAAGDTQYF.

V is TRBV19 and J is TRBJ2-7; 7 nucleotides line up with TRBD1. Trimming at V came to 7 bases and at J to 2 bases, leaving 11 bases not matched to a gene. Germline CDR1 reads LNHDA; CDR2 reads SQIVND (reference sequence). The CDR3 spans 15 residues. CDR3 residues: CASKVFEGAAYEQYF. DNA for the CDR3: TGTGCCAGTAAGGTATTCGAGGGGGCGGCCTACGAGCAGTACTTC.

V gene TRBV7-3 combines with J gene TRBJ2-3; TRBD1 agrees at 7 bases. The CDR3 contains 15 residues. With V trimmed by 5 bases and J by 5 bases, 10 bases remained unmatched. Germline CDR1 reads SGHTA; CDR2 reads FQGTGA. Written as DNA, the CDR3 is TGTGCCAGCAGCCTAGGGGGCTTTCGGAGAGATACGCAGTATTTT. Translated, it gives CASSLGGFRRDTQYF.

As for this clone: Additional DNA sequences in this sample encode the identical CDR3. V and J are TRBV7-2 and TRBJ1-1, with D perhaps matching TRBD1 (6 bases). The CDR3 is 13 amino acids. Germline-derived CDR1 and CDR2 are SGHTA and FQGNSA. Trimming stripped 4 bases from V and 3 bases from J, with 9 bases between. The chain's CDR3 is CASSSQGDTEAFF. DNA of the CDR3: TGTGCCAGCAGCTCACAGGGCGACACTGAAGCTTTCTTT.

The rearrangement uses TRBV7-6 and TRBJ1-3; D remains unclear. Deletions cut 6 bases from V and 2 bases from J, with 14 bases between. The CDR3 runs 15 residues. The germline V gene encodes CDR1 SGHVS and CDR2 FNYEAQ. CDR3 DNA sequence: TGTGCCAGCAGTCACGGGGTAGGAACTGGAAACACCATATATTTT. It codes for CASSHGVGTGNTIYF.

The chain is built from TRBV27 and TRBJ1-3; 10 bases match TRBD1. This CDR3 is 13 amino acids long. Trimming at V came to 3 bases and at J to 14 bases, leaving 7 bases not matched to a gene. Germline V gives CDR1 MNHEY, CDR2 SMNVEV (reference sequence). The CDR3 DNA follows: TGTGCCAGCAGTTTCTCCGGGACAGGGGCACTATATTTT. Translating gives CASSFSGTGALYF.

The V and J genes are TRBV6-1 and TRBJ2-7, with TRBD2 identical over 7 bases. J lost 6 bases, V lost 7 bases, and 15 bases had no gene match. The CDR3 consists of 15 residues. Per the germline V gene, CDR1 is MNHNS and CDR2 is SASEGT. CDR3 coding DNA: TGTGCCAGCACCCTTGCGGGAGAGCTGGTTGGCGAGCAGTACTTC. It yields the protein CASTLAGELVGEQYF.

V and J are TRBV30 and TRBJ2-3; the D gene is possibly TRBD2 (6 bases). CDR1 and CDR2 from the germline V gene are GTSNPN and SVGIG (reference sequence). V was cut by 2 bases and J by 9 bases, with 12 bases left in between. This CDR3 has 12 residues. CDR3 in amino acids: CAWSSLGRTQYF. DNA for the CDR3: TGTGCCTGGAGTTCACTCGGGAGAACGCAGTATTTT.

Note on this clone: Sequence at one end of the junction differs from germline and may be a read error. V usage is TRBV7-9 and J usage is TRBJ2-3, with D possibly matching TRBD1 (6 bases). Looked up from germline, CDR1 is SEHNR and CDR2 is FQNEAQ (reference sequence). The CDR3 runs 15 residues. The CDR3 DNA reads TGTTCCAGCAGCTTAGGGCAGGGGATCGCAGATACGCAGTATTTT. Translating gives CSSSLGQGIADTQYF.

CDR3 protein: CASSPEGDTQYF. In nucleotides, the CDR3 is TGTGCCAGCAGTCCGGAGGGAGATACGCAGTATTTT. The chain recombines TRBV27 with TRBJ2-3, with D perhaps TRBD2 (6 bases). This CDR3 is built from 12 residues. The germline CDR1 and CDR2 sequences are MNHEY and SMNVEV (reference sequence). V lost 5 bases to trimming and J lost 5 bases, with 8 bases between them.

This chain links TRBV14 with TRBJ1-1; D unresolved. V dropped 0 bases and J dropped 0 bases, with 14 bases sitting between them. CDR1 SGHDN and CDR2 FVKESK come from the germline V gene. The CDR3 is 17 residues long. CDR3: CASSQDGSLWLNTEAFF. The CDR3 DNA follows: TGTGCCAGCAGCCAAGACGGGTCCCTTTGGTTGAACACTGAAGCTTTCTTT. Full variable domain (remainder filled in from reference TRBV14 and TRBJ1-1): EAGVTQFPSHSVIEKGQTVTLRCDPISGHDNLYWYRRVMGKEIKFLLHFVKESKQDESGMPNNRFLAERTGGTYSTLKVQPAELEDSGVYFCASSQDGSLWLNTEAFFGQGTRLTVV.